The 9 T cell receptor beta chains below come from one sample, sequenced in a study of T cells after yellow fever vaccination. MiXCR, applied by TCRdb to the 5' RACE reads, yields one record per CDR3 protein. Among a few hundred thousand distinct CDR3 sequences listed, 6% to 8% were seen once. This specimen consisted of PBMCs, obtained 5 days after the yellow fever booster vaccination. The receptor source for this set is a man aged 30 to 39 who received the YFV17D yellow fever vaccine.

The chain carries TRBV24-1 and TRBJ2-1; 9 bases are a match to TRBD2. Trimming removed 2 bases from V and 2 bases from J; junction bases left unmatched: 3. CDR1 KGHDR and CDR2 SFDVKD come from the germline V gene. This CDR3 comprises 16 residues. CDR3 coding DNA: TGTGCCACCAGTGATTCCGGGACTAGCACCTACAATGAGCAGTTCTTC. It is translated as CATSDSGTSTYNEQFF.

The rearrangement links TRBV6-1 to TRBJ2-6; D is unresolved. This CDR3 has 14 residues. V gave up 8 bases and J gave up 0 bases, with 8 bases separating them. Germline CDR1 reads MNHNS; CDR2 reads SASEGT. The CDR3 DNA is TGTGCCAGCGTACCTAGCTCTGGGGCCAACGTCCTGACTTTC. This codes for CASVPSSGANVLTF.

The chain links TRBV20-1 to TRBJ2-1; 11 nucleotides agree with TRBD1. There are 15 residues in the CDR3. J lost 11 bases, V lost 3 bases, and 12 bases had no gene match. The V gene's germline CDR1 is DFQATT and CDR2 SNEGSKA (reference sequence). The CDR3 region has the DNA TGCAGTGCTAGTTCGGGGACAGGGGGGGGGAAAAAGCAGTTCTTC. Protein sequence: CSASSGTGGGKKQFF.

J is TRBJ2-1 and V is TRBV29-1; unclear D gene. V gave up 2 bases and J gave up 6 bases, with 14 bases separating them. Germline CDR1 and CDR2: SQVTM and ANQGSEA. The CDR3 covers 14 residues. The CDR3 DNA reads TGCAGCGTTGAATCCCGCCCCGGCCCCAATGAGCAGTTCTTC. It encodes CSVESRPGPNEQFF.

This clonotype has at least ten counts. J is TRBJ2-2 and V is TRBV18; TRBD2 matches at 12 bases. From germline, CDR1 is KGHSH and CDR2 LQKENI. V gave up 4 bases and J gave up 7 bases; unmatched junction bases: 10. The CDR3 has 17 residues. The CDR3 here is CASSQPGLAGPRGELFF. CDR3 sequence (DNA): TGTGCCAGCTCACAACCGGGACTAGCGGGTCCACGCGGGGAGCTGTTTTTT.

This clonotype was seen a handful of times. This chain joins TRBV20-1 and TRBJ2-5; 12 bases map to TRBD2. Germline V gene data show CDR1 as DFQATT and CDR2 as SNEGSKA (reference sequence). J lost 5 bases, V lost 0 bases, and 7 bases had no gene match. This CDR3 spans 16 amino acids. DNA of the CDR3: TGCAGTGCTAGAGATCTCCTAGCGGGAGGGCCCGAGACCCAGTACTTC. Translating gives CSARDLLAGGPETQYF.

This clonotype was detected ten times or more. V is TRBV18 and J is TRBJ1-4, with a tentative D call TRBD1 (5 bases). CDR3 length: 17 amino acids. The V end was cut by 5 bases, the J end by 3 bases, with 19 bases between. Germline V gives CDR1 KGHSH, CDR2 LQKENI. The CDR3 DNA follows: TGTGCCAGCTCAACTAGTCAGGGTTTCAGCGCTAATGAAAAACTGTTTTTT. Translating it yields CASSTSQGFSANEKLFF.

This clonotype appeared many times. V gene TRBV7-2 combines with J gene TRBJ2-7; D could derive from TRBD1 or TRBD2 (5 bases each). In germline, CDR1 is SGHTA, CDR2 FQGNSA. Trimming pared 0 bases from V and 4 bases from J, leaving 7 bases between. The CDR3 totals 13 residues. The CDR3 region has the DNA TGTGCCAGCAGCTTAGCCAGGGAGTACGAGCAGTACTTC. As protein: CASSLAREYEQYF.

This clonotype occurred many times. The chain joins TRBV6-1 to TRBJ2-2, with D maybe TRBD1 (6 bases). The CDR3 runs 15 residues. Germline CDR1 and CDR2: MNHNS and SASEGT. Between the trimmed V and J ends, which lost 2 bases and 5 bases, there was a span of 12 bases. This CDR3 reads CASSEPGHKTGELFF. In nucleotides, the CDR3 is TGTGCCAGCAGTGAACCGGGACACAAAACCGGGGAGCTGTTTTTT.